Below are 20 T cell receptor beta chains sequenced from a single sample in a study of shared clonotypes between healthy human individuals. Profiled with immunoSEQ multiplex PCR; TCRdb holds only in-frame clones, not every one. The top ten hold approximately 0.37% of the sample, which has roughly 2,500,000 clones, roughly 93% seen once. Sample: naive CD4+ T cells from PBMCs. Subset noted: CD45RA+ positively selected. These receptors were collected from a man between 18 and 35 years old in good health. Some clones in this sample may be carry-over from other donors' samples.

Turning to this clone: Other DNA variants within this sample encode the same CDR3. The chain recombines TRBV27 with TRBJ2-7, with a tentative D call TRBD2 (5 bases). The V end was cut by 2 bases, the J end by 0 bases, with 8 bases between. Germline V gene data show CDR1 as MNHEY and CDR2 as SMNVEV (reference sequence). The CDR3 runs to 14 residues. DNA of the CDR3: TGTGCCAGCAGTTTAAGACGGGACTCCTACGAGCAGTACTTC. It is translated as CASSLRRDSYEQYF.

CDR3 amino acids: CASSLAHRDEQYF. The CDR3 nucleotides read TGTGCCAGCAGCTTAGCACACAGGGACGAGCAGTACTTC. This rearrangement joins TRBV7-2 to TRBJ2-7, with a tentative D call TRBD1 (6 bases). The CDR3 runs to 13 residues. Germline V CDR1 and CDR2: SGHTA, FQGNSA. V was shortened by 0 bases and J by 5 bases, with 8 bases between the two germline ends. Based on the CDR3 plus reference TRBV7-2 and TRBJ2-7, the full variable domain is GAGVSQSPSNKVTEKGKDVELRCDPISGHTALYWYRQSLGQGLEFLIYFQGNSAPDKSGLPSDRFSAERTGGSVSTLTIQRTQQEDSAVYLCASSLAHRDEQYFGPGTRLTVT.

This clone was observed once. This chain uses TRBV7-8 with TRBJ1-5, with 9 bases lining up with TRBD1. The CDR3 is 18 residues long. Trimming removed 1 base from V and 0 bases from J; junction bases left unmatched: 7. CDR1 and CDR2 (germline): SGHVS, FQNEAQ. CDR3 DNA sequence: TGTGCCAGCAGCTTAGGTACAGGGGGCCCTTATAGCAATCAGCCCCAGCATTTT. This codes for CASSLGTGGPYSNQPQHF.

The CDR3 bases are TGTGCCAGCAGCCGGGGGTCCACCACTACACCACTTAGAGGCTACACCTTC. This translates into CASSRGSTTTPLRGYTF. The V and J genes are TRBV5-4 and TRBJ1-2; maybe TRBD1 (5 bases). Between the trimmed V and J ends, which lost 4 bases and 8 bases, there was a span of 27 bases. The CDR3 is made up of 17 amino acids. Germline loops: CDR1 SGHNT, CDR2 YYREEE (reference sequence).

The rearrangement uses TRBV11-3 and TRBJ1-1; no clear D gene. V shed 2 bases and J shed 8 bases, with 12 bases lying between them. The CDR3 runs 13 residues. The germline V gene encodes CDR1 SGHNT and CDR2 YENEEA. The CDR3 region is CASSLRSDKEAFF. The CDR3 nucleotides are TGTGCCAGCAGCTTAAGATCCGACAAAGAAGCTTTCTTT.

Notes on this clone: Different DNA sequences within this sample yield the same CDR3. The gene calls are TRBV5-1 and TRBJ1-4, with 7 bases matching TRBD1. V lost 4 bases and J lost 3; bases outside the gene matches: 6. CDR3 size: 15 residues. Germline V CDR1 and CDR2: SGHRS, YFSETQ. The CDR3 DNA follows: TGCGCCAGCAGCCCGGGTGGGACAGCTAATGAAAAACTGTTTTTT. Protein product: CASSPGGTANEKLFF.

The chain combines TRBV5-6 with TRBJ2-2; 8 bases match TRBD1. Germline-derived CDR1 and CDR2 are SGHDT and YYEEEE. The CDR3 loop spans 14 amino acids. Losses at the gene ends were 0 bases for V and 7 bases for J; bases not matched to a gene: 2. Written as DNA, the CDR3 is TGTGCCAGCAGCTTGGTCAGGGGGCTCGGGGAGCTGTTTTTT. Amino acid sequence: CASSLVRGLGELFF. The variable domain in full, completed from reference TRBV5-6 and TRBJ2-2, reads DAGVTQSPTHLIKTRGQQVTLRCSPKSGHDTVSWYQQALGQGPQFIFQYYEEEERQRGNFPDRFSGHQFPNYSSELNVNALLLGDSALYLCASSLVRGLGELFFGEGSRLTVL.

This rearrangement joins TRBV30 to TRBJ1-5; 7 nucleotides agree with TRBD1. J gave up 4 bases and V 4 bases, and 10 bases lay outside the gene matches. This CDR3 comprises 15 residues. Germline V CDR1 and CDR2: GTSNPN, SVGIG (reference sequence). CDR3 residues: CAWNAGQNANQPQHF. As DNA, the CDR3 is TGTGCCTGGAACGCGGGACAGAATGCAAATCAGCCCCAGCATTTT. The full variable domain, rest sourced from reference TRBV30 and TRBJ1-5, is SQTIHQWPATLVQPVGSPLSLECTVEGTSNPNLYWYRQAAGRGLQLLFYSVGIGQISSEVPQNLSASRPQDRQFILSSKKLLLSDSGFYLCAWNAGQNANQPQHFGDGTRLSIL.

The CDR3 reads CASSFSRGTEAFF. The CDR3 region has the DNA TGTGCCAGCAGCTTTAGTAGGGGGACTGAAGCTTTCTTT. The V gene is TRBV7-9, the J gene TRBJ1-1; maybe TRBD1 (6 bases). The germline V and J ends were trimmed by 3 bases and 5 bases, with 10 bases remaining between them. CDR3 length equals 13 residues. Per germline, CDR1 SEHNR and CDR2 FQNEAQ (reference sequence).

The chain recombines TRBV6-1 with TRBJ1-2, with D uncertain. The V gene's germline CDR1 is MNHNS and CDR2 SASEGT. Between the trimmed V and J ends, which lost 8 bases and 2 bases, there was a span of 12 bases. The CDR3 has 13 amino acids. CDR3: CASAIGRNYGYTF. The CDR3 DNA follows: TGTGCCAGCGCCATTGGGCGAAACTATGGCTACACCTTC.

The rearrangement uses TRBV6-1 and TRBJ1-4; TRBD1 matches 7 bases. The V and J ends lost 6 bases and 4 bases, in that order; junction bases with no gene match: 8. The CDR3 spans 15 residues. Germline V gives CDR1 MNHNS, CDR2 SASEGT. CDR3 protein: CASRTGQAFNEKLFF. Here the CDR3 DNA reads TGTGCCAGCAGAACCGGACAGGCCTTTAATGAAAAACTGTTTTTT.

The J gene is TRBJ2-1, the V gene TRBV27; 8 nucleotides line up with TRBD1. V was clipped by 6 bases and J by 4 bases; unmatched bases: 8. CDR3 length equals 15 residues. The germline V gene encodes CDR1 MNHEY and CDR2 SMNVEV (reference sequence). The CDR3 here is CASSLQDRVYNEQFF. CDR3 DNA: TGTGCCAGCAGCCTCCAGGACAGGGTTTACAATGAGCAGTTCTTC.

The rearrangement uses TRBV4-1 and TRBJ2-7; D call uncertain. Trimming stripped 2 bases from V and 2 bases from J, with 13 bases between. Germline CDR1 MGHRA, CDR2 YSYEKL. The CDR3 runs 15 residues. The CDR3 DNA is TGCGCCAGCAGCCAAATCCTGTTCGTTACCTACGAGCAGTACTTC. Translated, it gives CASSQILFVTYEQYF.

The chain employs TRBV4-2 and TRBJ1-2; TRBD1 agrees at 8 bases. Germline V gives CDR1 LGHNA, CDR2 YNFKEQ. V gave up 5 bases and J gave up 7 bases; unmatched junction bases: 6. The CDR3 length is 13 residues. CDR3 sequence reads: CASSFPTGAGYTF. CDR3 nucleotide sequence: TGTGCCAGCAGCTTCCCGACAGGGGCTGGCTACACCTTC.

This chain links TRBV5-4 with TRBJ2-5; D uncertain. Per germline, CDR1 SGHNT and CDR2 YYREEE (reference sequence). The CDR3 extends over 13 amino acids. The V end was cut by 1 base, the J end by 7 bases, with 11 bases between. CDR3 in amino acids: CASSLLSEATQYF. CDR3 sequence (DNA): TGTGCCAGCAGCTTGCTTTCCGAGGCGACCCAGTACTTC. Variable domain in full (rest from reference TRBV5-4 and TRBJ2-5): ETGVTQSPTHLIKTRGQQVTLRCSSQSGHNTVSWYQQALGQGPQFIFQYYREEENGRGNFPPRFSGLQFPNYSSELNVNALELDDSALYLCASSLLSEATQYFGPGTRLLVL.

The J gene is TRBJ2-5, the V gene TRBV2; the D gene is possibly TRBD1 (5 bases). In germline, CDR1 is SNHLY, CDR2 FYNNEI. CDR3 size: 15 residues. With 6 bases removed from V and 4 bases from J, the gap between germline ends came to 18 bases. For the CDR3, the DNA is TGTGCCAGCAGAGAAACCCAAACAGGACGAGAGACCCAGTACTTC. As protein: CASRETQTGRETQYF. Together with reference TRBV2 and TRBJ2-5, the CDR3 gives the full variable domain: EPEVTQTPSHQVTQMGQEVILRCVPISNHLYFYWYRQILGQKVEFLVSFYNNEISEKSEIFDDQFSVERPDGSNFTLKIRSTKLEDSAMYFCASRETQTGRETQYFGPGTRLLVL.

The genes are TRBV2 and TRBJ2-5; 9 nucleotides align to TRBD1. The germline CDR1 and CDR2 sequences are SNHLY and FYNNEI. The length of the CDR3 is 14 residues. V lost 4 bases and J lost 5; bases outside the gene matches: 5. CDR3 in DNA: TGTGCCAGCAGTGCGGACAGGGGTGGGGAGACCCAGTACTTC. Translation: CASSADRGGETQYF.

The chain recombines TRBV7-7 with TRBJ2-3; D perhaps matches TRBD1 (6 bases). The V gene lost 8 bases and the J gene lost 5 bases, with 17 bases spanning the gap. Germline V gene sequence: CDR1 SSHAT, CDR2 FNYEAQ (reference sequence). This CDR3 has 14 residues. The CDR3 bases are TGTGCCAGCGCCTTGAGGGCAGGGGTAGATACGCAGTATTTT. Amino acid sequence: CASALRAGVDTQYF.

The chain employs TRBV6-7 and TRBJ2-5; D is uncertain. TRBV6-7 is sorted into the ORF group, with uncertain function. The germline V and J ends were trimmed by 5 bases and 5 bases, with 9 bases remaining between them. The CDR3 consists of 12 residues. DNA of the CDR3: TGTGCCAGCAGTCCTACTTTGGAGACCCAGTACTTC. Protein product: CASSPTLETQYF.

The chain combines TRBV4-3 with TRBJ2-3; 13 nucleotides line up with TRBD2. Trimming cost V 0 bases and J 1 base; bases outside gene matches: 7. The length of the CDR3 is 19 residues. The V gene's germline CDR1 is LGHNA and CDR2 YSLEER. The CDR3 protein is CASSQEWTSGSLGTDTQYF. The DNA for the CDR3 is TGCGCCAGCAGCCAAGAATGGACTAGCGGGAGCTTGGGCACAGATACGCAGTATTTT.